This T cell receptor beta chain was captured by sequencing in a study of siplizumab effects on memory and regulatory T cells. Concerning this clone itself: The target antigen is unknown.

The method was immunoSEQ multiplex PCR; TCRdb's version includes in-frame clones alone and lacks a portion of them. Here the sample spans around 100,000 clones, 94% being singletons. The V end lost 3 bases, the J end lost 0 bases, and 6 bases lay between the germline ends. The CDR3 is 14 amino acids. The germline gives CDR1 MGHDK, CDR2 SYGVNS. Study-wide results and limits: Significant reduction of alloreactive sequences traceable to unstimulated CD4+ memory cells was observed with siplizumab.

This rearrangement joins TRBV25-1 to TRBJ2-1; D not resolved. The sequence was collected from a human donor in good health. Sequenced input: Tregs sorted from blood. The CDR3 loop reads CASSEMSSYNEQFF. The DNA of the CDR3 is TGTGCCAGCAGTGAGATGAGCTCCTACAATGAGCAGTTCTTC. The entire variable domain, with the rest obtained from reference TRBV25-1 and TRBJ2-1, is as follows: EADIYQTPRYLVIGTGKKITLECSQTMGHDKMYWYQQDPGMELHLIHYSYGVNSTEKGDLSSESTVSRIRTEHFPLTLESARPSHTSQYLCASSEMSSYNEQFFGPGTRLTVL.